This TCR beta chain emerged from a study of cytomegalovirus exposure and HLA in healthy donors. Study-level findings and limits: CMV serostatus was the only recorded immune exposure for donors. In an earlier analysis, about 87% or about 30%: the productive usage of most TCR beta V segments.

PCR was performed using 60 Vbeta and 13 Jbeta primers. Methods used by the authors: An analysis that came later counted 73 million or so unique TCR beta chains, around 12 million shared. The repertoire was sequenced with immunoSEQ multiplex PCR; TCRdb's copy has only in-frame clones and lacks some. V, J and clone size were drawn from that table, and D and trimming were deduced from the DNA. The sample yields roughly 160,000 clones, 60% to 80% seen once. This clone occurred a few times. Its target is not known. Material: PBMCs. The clonotype was recovered from a man aged 60 to 69 in good health and CMV-seronegative.

The CDR3 region is CASSYGQLNNSPLHF. CDR3 DNA: TGTGCCAGCAGTTACGGACAGTTAAATAATTCACCCCTCCACTTT. The V and J genes are TRBV6-5 and TRBJ1-6; the D gene is possibly TRBD1 (6 bases). Germline loops: CDR1 MNHEY, CDR2 SVGAGI. This CDR3 is built from 15 residues. The V end lost 2 bases, the J end lost 5 bases, and 10 bases lay between the germline ends.